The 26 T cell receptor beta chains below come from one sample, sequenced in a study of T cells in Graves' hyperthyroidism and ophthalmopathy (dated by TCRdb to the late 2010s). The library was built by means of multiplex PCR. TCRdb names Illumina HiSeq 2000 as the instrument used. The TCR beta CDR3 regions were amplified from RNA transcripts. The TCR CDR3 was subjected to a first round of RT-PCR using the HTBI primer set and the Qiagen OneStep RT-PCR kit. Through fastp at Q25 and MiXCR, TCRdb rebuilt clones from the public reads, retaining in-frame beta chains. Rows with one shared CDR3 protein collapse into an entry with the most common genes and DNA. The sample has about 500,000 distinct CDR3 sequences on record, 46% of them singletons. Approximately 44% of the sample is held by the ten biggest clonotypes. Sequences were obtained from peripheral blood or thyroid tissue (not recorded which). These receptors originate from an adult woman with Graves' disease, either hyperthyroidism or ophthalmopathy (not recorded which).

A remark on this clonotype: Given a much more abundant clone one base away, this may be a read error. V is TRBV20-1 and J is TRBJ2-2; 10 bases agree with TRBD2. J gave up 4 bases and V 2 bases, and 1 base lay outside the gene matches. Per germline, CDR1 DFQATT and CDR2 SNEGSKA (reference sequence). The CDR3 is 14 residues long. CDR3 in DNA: TGCAGTGCTAGAAGACTAGCGGGCACCGGGGAGCTGTTTTTT. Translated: CSARRLAGTGELFF.

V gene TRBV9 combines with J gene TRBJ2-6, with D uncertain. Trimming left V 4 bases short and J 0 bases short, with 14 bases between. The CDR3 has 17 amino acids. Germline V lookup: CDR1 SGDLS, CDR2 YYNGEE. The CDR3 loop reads CASSPTSGSSGANVLTF. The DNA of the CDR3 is TGTGCCAGCAGCCCGACGTCAGGTAGCTCTGGGGCCAACGTCCTGACTTTC.

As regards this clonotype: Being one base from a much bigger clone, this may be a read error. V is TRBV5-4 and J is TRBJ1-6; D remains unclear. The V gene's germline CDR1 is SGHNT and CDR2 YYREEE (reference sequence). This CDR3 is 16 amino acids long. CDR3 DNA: TGTGCCAGCAGCTTGGGGGGAGGTACCTATAATCCACCCCTCCACTTT. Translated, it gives CASSLGGGTYNPPLHF. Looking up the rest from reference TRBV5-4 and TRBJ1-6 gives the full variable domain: ETGVTQSPTHLIKTRGQQVTLRCSSQSGHNTVSWYQQALGQGPQFIFQYYREEENGRGNFPPRFSGLQFPNYSSELNVNALELDDSALYLCASSLGGGTYNPPLHFGNGTRLTVT.

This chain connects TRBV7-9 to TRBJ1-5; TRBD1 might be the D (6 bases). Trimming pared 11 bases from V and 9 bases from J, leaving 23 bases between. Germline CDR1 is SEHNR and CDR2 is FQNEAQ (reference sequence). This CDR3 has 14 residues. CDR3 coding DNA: TGTGCCTGGAAACAGGGATTCCAAAGTGGGCCCCAGCATTTT. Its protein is CAWKQGFQSGPQHF. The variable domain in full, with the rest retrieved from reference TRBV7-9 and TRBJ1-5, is DTGVSQNPRHKITKRGQNVTFRCDPISEHNRLYWYRQTLGQGPEFLTYFQNEAQLEKSRLLSDRFSAERPKGSFSTLEIQRTEQGDSAMYLCAWKQGFQSGPQHFGDGTRLSIL.

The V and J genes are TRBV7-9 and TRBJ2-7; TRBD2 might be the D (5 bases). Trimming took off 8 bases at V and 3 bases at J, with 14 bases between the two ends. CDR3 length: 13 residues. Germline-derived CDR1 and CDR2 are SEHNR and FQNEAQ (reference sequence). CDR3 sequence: CASSGSPHYEQYF. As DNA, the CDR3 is TGTGCCAGCTCGGGGTCGCCCCACTACGAGCAGTACTTC.

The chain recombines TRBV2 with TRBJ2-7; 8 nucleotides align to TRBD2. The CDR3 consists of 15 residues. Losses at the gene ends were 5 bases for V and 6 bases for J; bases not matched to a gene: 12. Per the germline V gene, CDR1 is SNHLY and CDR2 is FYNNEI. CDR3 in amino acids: CASSYLRTSRGEQYF. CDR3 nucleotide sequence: TGTGCCAGCAGTTATTTAAGGACTAGCAGGGGCGAGCAGTACTTC.

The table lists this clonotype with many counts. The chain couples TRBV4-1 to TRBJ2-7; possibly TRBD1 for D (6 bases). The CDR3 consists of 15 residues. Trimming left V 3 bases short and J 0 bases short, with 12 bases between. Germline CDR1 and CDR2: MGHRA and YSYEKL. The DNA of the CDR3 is TGCGCCAGCAGCCAGGCGGACAGACTCTCCTACGAGCAGTACTTC. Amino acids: CASSQADRLSYEQYF.

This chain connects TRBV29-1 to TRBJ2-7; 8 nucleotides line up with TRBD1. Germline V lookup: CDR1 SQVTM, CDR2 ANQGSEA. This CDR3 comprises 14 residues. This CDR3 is CSVSGGARSREQYF. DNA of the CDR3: TGCAGTGTCTCAGGGGGCGCGAGGTCGCGCGAGCAGTACTTC.

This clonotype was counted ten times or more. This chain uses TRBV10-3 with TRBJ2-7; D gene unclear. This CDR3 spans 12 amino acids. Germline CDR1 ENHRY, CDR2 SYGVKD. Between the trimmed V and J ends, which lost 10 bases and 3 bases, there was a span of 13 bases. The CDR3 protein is CASNSPGYEQYF. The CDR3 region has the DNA TGTGCCAGCAACTCCCCAGGCTACGAGCAGTACTTC.

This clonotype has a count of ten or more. CDR3 coding DNA: TGTGCCAGCAGTGTAGGGCCTAACACTGAAGCTTTCTTT. Its protein is CASSVGPNTEAFF. V is TRBV2 and J is TRBJ1-1, with D unresolved. The CDR3 covers 13 residues. V dropped 4 bases and J dropped 2 bases, with 8 bases sitting between them. Germline-derived CDR1 and CDR2 are SNHLY and FYNNEI.

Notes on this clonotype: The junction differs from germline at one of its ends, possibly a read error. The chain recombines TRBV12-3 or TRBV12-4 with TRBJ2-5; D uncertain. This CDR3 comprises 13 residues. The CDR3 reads CAISPRPQETQYF. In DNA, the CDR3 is TGTGCCATCAGTCCAAGGCCTCAAGAGACCCAGTACTTC.

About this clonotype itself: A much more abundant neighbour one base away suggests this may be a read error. This CDR3 is CSASGDRVAYEQYF. The CDR3 bases are TGCAGTGCGTCCGGGGACAGGGTGGCCTACGAGCAGTACTTC. J is TRBJ2-7 and V is TRBV29-1, with 9 bases identical to TRBD1. The CDR3 runs to 14 residues. The germline V gene encodes CDR1 SQVTM and CDR2 ANQGSEA.

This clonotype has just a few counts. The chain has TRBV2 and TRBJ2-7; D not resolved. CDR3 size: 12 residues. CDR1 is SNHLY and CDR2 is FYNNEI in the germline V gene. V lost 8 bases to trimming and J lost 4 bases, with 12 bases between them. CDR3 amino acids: CASAAQNYEQYF. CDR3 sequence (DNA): TGTGCCAGCGCCGCCCAAAATTACGAGCAGTACTTC.

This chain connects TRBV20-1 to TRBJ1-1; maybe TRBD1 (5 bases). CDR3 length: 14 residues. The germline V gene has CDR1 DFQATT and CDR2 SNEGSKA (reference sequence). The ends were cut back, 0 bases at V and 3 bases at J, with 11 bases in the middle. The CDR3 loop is CSARERGWDTEAFF. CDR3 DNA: TGCAGTGCTAGAGAGCGGGGGTGGGACACTGAAGCTTTCTTT.

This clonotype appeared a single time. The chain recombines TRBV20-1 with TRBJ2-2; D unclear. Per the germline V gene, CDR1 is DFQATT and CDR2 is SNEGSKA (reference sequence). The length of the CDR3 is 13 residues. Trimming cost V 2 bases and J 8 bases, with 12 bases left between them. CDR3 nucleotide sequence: TGCAGTGCTAGACTCTCCGGAACGGGGGAGCTGTTTTTT. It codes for CSARLSGTGELFF.

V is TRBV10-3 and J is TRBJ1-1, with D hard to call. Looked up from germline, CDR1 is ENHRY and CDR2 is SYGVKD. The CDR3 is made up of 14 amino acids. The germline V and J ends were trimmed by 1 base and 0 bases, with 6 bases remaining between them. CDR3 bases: TGTGCCATCAGTGAGTTGTTAGTGAACACTGAAGCTTTCTTT. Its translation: CAISELLVNTEAFF.

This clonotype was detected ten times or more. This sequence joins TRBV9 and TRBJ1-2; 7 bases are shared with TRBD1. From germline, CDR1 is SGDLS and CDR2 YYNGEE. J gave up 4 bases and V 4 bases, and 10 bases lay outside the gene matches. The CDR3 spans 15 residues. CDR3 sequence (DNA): TGTGCCAGCAGCACTCGACAGGGCGGAAGCTATGGCTACACCTTC. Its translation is CASSTRQGGSYGYTF.

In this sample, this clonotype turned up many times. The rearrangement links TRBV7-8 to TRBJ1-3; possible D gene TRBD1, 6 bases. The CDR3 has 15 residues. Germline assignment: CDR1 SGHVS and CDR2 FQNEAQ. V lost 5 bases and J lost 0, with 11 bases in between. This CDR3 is CASSLDRYSGNTIYF. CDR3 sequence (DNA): TGTGCCAGCAGCCTGGACAGATACTCTGGAAACACCATATATTTT.

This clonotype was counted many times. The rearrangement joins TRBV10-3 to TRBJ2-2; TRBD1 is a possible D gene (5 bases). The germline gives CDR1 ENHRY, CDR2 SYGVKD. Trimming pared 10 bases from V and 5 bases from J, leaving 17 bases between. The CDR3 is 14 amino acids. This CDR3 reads CATRDYGQTGELFF. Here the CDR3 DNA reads TGTGCCACCCGAGATTACGGACAAACCGGGGAGCTGTTTTTT.

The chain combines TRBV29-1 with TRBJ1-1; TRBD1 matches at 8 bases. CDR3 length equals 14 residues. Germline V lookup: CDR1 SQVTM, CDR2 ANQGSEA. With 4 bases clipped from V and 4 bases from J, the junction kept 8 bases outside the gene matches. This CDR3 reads CSVGRQGYGTEAFF. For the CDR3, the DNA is TGCAGCGTTGGGAGACAGGGGTACGGCACTGAAGCTTTCTTT.

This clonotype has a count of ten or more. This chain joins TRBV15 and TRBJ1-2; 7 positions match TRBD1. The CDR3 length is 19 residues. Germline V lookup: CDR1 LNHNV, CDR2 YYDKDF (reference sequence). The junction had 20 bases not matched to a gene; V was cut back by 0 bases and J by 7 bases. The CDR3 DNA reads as TGTGCCACCAGCAGAGATCTTATCGGGACAGCTAAGTCTCTGGGTGGCTACACCTTC. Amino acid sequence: CATSRDLIGTAKSLGGYTF.

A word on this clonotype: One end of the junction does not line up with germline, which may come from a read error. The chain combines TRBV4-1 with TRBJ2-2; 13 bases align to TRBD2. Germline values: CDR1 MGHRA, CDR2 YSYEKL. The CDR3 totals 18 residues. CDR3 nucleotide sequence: TGTGCCAGCAGTGAACTTGGGACTAGCGGGAAGAACACCGGGGAGCTGTTTTTT. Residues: CASSELGTSGKNTGELFF.

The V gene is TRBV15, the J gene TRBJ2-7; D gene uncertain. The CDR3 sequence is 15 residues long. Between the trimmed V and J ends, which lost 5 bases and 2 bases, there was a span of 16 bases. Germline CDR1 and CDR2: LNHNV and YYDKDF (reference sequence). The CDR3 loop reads CATSFPGRNPYEQYF. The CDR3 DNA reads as TGTGCCACCAGCTTCCCGGGTCGAAACCCCTACGAGCAGTACTTC.

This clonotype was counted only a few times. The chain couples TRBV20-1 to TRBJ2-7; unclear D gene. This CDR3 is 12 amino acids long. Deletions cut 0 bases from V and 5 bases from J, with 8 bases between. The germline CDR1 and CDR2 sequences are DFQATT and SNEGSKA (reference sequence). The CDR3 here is CSARDRAHEQYF. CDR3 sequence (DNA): TGCAGTGCTAGAGATAGGGCCCACGAGCAGTACTTC.

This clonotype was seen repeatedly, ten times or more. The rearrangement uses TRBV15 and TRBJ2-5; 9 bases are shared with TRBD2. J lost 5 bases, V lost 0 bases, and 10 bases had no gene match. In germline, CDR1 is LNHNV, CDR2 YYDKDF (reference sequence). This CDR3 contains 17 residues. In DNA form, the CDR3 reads TGTGCCACCAGCAGAGATGGTATAGCGGGAGTAGGGGAGACCCAGTACTTC. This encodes CATSRDGIAGVGETQYF.

CDR3 DNA: TGTGCCAGCAGCCAGACTAGCGGGAGTTACAATGAGCAGTTCTTC. Residues: CASSQTSGSYNEQFF. This sequence joins TRBV7-3 and TRBJ2-1; 12 bases are a match to TRBD2. Per the germline V gene, CDR1 is SGHTA and CDR2 is FQGTGA. V trimming: 5 bases; J trimming: 4 bases; junction bases outside the gene matches: 3. The CDR3 runs to 15 residues.